This note documents a single T cell receptor beta chain sequence. Its antigen is currently unknown. The data derive from a study of blood T cells in healthy people across ages. Across the whole study: Capture via template switching afforded approximately one barcoded beta molecule per two T cells. Study results and limitations: Unsorted PBMCs prevented conclusive naive versus antigen-experienced comparison.

A second PCR of 7 to 11 cycles used a sample-barcoded 5' primer and a J-beta primer mix. CDR3-containing paired-end reads numbered at least 2.5 million in each sample. One entry per CDR3 protein results from TCRdb running MiXCR on the 5' RACE reads. The sample records 710,000 or so distinct CDR3 sequences, about 30% being singletons. The source of this sequence is a woman aged 80 or over in good health. Input material: blood.

CDR3 DNA sequence: TGCGCCAGCAGCTTGGACAGGAGACAAGGGGAAAAACTGTTTTTT. This translates into CASSLDRRQGEKLFF. The rearrangement links TRBV5-1 to TRBJ1-4; D might be TRBD1 (5 bases). The V and J ends lost 0 bases and 8 bases respectively, with 14 bases between them. Per the germline V gene, CDR1 is SGHRS and CDR2 is YFSETQ. The CDR3 length is 15 residues.